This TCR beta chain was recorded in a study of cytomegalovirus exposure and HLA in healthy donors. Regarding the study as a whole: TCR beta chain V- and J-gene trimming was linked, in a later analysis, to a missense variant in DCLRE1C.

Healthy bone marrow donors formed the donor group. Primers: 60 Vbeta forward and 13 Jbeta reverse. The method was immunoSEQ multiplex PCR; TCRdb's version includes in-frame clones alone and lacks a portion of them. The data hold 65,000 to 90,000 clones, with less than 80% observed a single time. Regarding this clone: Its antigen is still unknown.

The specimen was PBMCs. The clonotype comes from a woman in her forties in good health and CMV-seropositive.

DNA for the CDR3: TGTGCCAGCAGCTTAGTTTCGAATTCTTGGGACTTCACAGATACGCAGTATTTT. Its protein is CASSLVSNSWDFTDTQYF. V gene TRBV7-6 combines with J gene TRBJ2-3; the D gene is possibly TRBD2 (6 bases). V was pared by 1 base and J by 2 bases, with 19 bases between. Germline V gene lookup returns CDR1 SGHVS and CDR2 FNYEAQ. This CDR3 is 18 amino acids long.